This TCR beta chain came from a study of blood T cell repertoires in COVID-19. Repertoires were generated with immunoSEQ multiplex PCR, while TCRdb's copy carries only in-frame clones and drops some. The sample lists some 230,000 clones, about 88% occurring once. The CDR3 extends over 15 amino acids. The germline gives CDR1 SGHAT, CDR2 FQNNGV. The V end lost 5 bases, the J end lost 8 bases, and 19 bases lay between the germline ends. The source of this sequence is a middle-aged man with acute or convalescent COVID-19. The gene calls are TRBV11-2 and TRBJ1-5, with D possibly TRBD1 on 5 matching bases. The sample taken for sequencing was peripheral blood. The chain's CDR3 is CASSAWGPREEPQHF. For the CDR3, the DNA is TGTGCCAGCAGCGCCTGGGGACCCAGGGAGGAGCCCCAGCATTTT.